This TCR beta chain was obtained from a study of regulatory T cells in long-lasting Graves disease (dated by TCRdb to the early 2020s). Looking at the study overall: In the newly diagnosed Graves' disease group, patients had been taking antithyroid drugs for less than 3 months. The study was conducted in China and was registered as a clinical trial. This study used TCR sequencing and RNA sequencing of peripheral blood to compare persistent Graves' disease patients against newly diagnosed Graves' disease patients. A total of roughly 33 samples were covered by TCR sequencing, comprising approximately 13 persistent and around 20 newly diagnosed Graves' disease patients. Study-wide findings and limitations: Sequencing and analysis were restricted to the TCR beta chain. A larger number of public clonotypes was shared among persistent patients (around 2,500) than among newly diagnosed patients (approximately 1,000). TRBV28, TRBJ1-2 and TRBJ2-5 were preferentially used in persistent disease, while TRBV20-1 and TRBJ2-1 were favored in newly diagnosed disease. Compared with newly diagnosed patients, persistent Graves' disease patients had lower TCR Shannon entropy and fewer highly expanded clones, which suggests clonal expansion. Because the primary lesion, thyroid tissue, could not be accessed, the study looked at peripheral blood alone. The small sample size was acknowledged by the authors as a limitation that may reduce accuracy.

In the case of this clonotype: The clone's antigen remains unknown. In this CDR3 the conserved last residue, phenylalanine or tryptophan, is missing, so a read error is likely.

V trim: 4 bases; J trim: 7 bases; unmatched bases: 5. The CDR3 has 14 residues if both end residues are counted. CDR3 DNA only is kept here, 42 bases in frame from base 1. CDR1 and CDR2 are drawn from the germline V gene: SGHRS, YFSETQ. To prepare the library, multiplex PCR was applied. Instrument on record: Illumina HiSeq 4000. iRepertoire HTBI primers and Arm-PCR amplification of CDR3 regions were used to construct TCR beta libraries. Gel purification was performed on PCR products prior to sequencing. The authors' analysis ran thus. A total of roughly 65 TRBV and more than twelve TRBJ segments were identified across samples and were used for gene usage analysis of CDR3 amino acid clonotypes. COPE and FqMerger were used to merge filtered high-quality paired reads into contigs. BLAST was used to align contigs to IMGT TRBV, TRBD and TRBJ reference genes, with CDR3 defined following IMGT. Any clonotype with a frequency above 0.1% was counted as a highly expanded clone. Shannon entropy was used to measure repertoire diversity, and the Gini coefficient was used to measure V-J evenness. Public clonotypes were defined as clonotypes shared by more than one individual. Starting from the raw public reads, TCRdb applied fastp trimming at Q25, assembled clones with MiXCR and retained in-frame beta chains. All rows with the same CDR3 protein become a single entry with the most common DNA and genes. These V and J calls rely on TCRdb rather than the paper's analysis. This sample lists roughly 510,000 distinct CDR3 sequences; 15% to 20% were detected once. The ten largest clones take up more than 10% of the sample.

Taken with the paper, the label for time point translates to: newly diagnosed GD, antithyroid drugs for less than 3 months. RNA was extracted from PBMCs in TRIzol for both TCR sequencing and RNA sequencing. The diagnosis of Graves' disease followed American Thyroid Association guidelines. Recruitment of patients was carried out at an endocrinology department in Xi'an, China. Each patient gave 8.5 to 9.5 milliliters of peripheral blood, collected in an EDTA anticoagulant tube. Ficoll Paque Plus density gradient separation was used to isolate PBMCs, and no further T cell sorting was performed. An Agilent 2100 Bioanalyzer and agarose gel were used to check RNA quality, and a NanoDrop 2000 was used to measure RNA concentration. Another study also made use of these data, one on T cells in Graves' hyperthyroidism and ophthalmopathy. The other study reports the following: Stable Graves' hyperthyroidism was defined as no progression to ophthalmopathy during 18 months of follow-up. The hyperthyroidism patients were between 18 and 65 years old and newly diagnosed, with a disease duration of less than 2 months. The study excluded patients with uncontrolled infections, other autoimmune diseases, pregnancy or lactation. Clinical symptoms, serum thyroxine and TRAb, thyroid ultrasound, and orbital computed tomography formed the basis for the diagnoses. The first round of RT-PCR for the TCR CDR3 was performed with the HTBI primer set and the Qiagen OneStep RT-PCR kit. Most expanded thyroid clonotypes (frequency above 0.001) were also detected in blood, suggesting blood repertoires may reflect thyroid immune responses. A model built on a 13 V-J signature distinguished ophthalmopathy from stable hyperthyroidism, reaching about 88% sensitivity and 81.08% specificity in cross-validation and 80%/75% in testing. In validation, the model predicted progression to ophthalmopathy with around 71% sensitivity and approximately 72% specificity, a median of around six months before onset. To identify TCR V-J signatures that set the groups apart, the researchers used a discovery cohort of about a hundred patients, made up of 40 to 45 with Graves' ophthalmopathy and 57 with stable Graves' hyperthyroidism. An independent validation cohort of around 20 hyperthyroidism patients and approximately 16 patients who later progressed to ophthalmopathy tested prospective prediction of ophthalmopathy. For training and testing, the roughly 100 patients in the discovery cohort were randomly divided in a 7:3 ratio. In about 6 Graves' hyperthyroidism patients, the study also compared T-cell repertoires from thyroid tissue with T-cell repertoires from blood. After blood sampling, hyperthyroidism patients were treated with methimazole at a starting dose of 30 mg daily, and ophthalmopathy patients were treated with high-dose intravenous methylprednisolone. Libraries were constructed in a second round of multiplex PCR, after which size selection and purification were carried out. The libraries were sequenced on an Illumina HiSeq2000 using paired-end 100 bp reads. SOAPnuke was used to process the raw data, with reads discarded if the reads contained adapters or uncalled bases, had a mean Phred below 15, or lacked an exact constant-primer or identifier match. COPE v1.2.5 was used to merge the high-quality paired reads, and each unique nucleotide sequence was defined as a clonotype. Clonotypes were aligned to IMGT TRBV, TRBD and TRBJ reference segments using MiTCR v1.1. Analysis was restricted to V-J combinations with a frequency above 0.0001, which covered 98% to 99.2% of repertoires. A TCS score was defined as the ratio between F50 (clonal expansion) and ExV (chaos), using BLOSUM62-based TCRdist between CDR3 peptides within each V-J. Welch's t-statistics and random forest reduced just over 500 V-J features to around 14, which were used in a naive Bayes classifier (R e1071). Sample size was not statistically predetermined, and blinding of investigators to group allocation was not performed. The paper reports TCR Vbeta CDR3 sequencing of roughly 140 peripheral blood samples: around 41 ophthalmopathy, under 85 hyperthyroidism and around 17 progressor patients.

The receptor's source is a man in his late teens or twenties with Graves disease. Donor details come from another sample of the same person, matched by shared clones. This specimen consisted of peripheral blood mononuclear cells (PBMCs), obtained at new diagnosis, from a patient treated with antithyroid drugs. This chain joins TRBV5-1 to TRBJ1-6, with 7 central nucleotides matching TRBD1. The CDR3 reads as follows: CASSLGTVNSPLHS. The DNA sequence is TGCGCCAGCAGCCTGGGGACAGTGAATTCACCCCTCCACTCT.